Listed here is a single TCR beta chain. Its specificity is unknown. Primers used in a second PCR of roughly 6 to 11 cycles were a sample-barcoded 5' primer and a J-beta primer mix. TCRdb re-analysed the 5' RACE reads in MiXCR, keeping a single row per CDR3 protein. The data show over 500,000 distinct CDR3 sequences, over 25% seen once. This sample stems from a study of blood T cells in healthy people across ages. The study's findings and limits: Possibly, changes in expanded clonotypes were confounded because donor CMV status was unknown. PBMCs were not sorted, which prevented a conclusive comparison of naive versus antigen-experienced cells. Donors of long life had a larger count of naive CD4+ cells and greater diversity than aged donors.

CDR3 length: 17 amino acids. Germline CDR1 reads MNHEY; CDR2 reads SMNVEV (reference sequence). With 4 bases clipped from V and 10 bases from J, the junction kept 18 bases outside the gene matches. These same records also appear under a second study, on T cells of mothers and their children. That source adds: The authors added sample barcodes and 2-4 random nucleotides using the M1S primer of the second PCR.

Sequenced sample: blood. The clonotype originates from a boy aged 2-9 years in good health. J is TRBJ2-1 and V is TRBV27, with 8 bases fitting TRBD1. In DNA form, the CDR3 reads TGTGCCAGCAGTTCCTTACTACCAGGGGGCCCAGCGGAAGAGCAGTTCTTC. Residues: CASSSLLPGGPAEEQFF.